The entry below gives a single T cell receptor beta chain sequence along with its context. This sample is part of a study of blood T cell repertoires in COVID-19. CDR3 length: 16 amino acids. Deletions cut 4 bases from V and 3 bases from J, with 18 bases between. Germline CDR1 LGHNA, CDR2 YNFKEQ. Per the study methods: Nucleated cell counts were estimated from reference gene primer amplification. The method was immunoSEQ multiplex PCR; TCRdb's version includes in-frame clones alone and lacks a portion of them. The DNA was the basis for D and trimming; V, J and clone size are from that table. The table lists 68,000 or so clones, 88% of them singletons.

The sequencing input was peripheral blood. The source of this sequence is a man in his 70s with active or convalescent COVID-19. The V and J genes are TRBV4-2 and TRBJ1-1, with D maybe TRBD1 (6 bases). The CDR3 DNA follows: TGTGCCAGCAGCCCAATTTGGGCCTCAGGGGACACTGAAGCTTTCTTT. It yields the protein CASSPIWASGDTEAFF.